The 6 T cell receptor beta chains listed next were all sequenced from one sample in a study of T cell responses to AZD1222 COVID-19 vaccine. TCRdb's table, derived via immunoSEQ multiplex PCR, lists solely in-frame clones and lacks some. The data hold 200,000 or so clones, with roughly 91% observed a single time. This material consisted of peripheral blood, taken on day 0 of MenACWY control vaccination. These receptors were taken from an adult in good health.

The chain is built from TRBV1 and TRBJ2-7; the table's D call TRBD1 went unverified against the DNA. TRBV1 is designated a pseudogene. The CDR3 is 14 residues long. The CDR3 loop reads CTSSHRQGPYEQYF. CDR3 nucleotides: TGCACCAGCAGCCATCGACAGGGGCCCTACGAGCAGTACTTC.

The chain recombines TRBV3-1 (or the pseudogene TRBV3-2) with TRBJ1-2; D perhaps matches TRBD1 (5 bases). Germline V CDR1 and CDR2: LGHDT, YNNKEL (reference sequence). This CDR3 spans 13 amino acids. Trimming left V 2 bases short and J 6 bases short, with 10 bases between. The CDR3: CASSQMQGHGYTF. DNA for the CDR3: TGTGCCAGCAGCCAAATGCAGGGACATGGCTACACCTTC.

The rearrangement links TRBV5-8 to TRBJ2-7; D gene unclear. CDR1 is SGHTS, CDR2 YDEGEE, per germline. CDR3 size: 14 residues. V lost 3 bases and J 3 bases, leaving 13 bases between the germline ends. The CDR3, as DNA: TGTGCCAGCAGCTGGCCGAGAGGTCGCTACGAGCAGTACTTC. Protein: CASSWPRGRYEQYF.

Remarks on this clone: A junction boundary mismatches the germline segment, possibly from a read error. The rearrangement uses TRBV5-1 and TRBJ2-1; 7 nucleotides match TRBD1. CDR1 is SGHRS, CDR2 YFSETQ, per germline. CDR3 length equals 16 residues. This CDR3 reads CASSLGPGQSSNEQFF. Here the CDR3 DNA reads TGCGCCAGCAGCTTGGGTCCGGGACAGTCCTCCAATGAGCAGTTCTTC. The full variable domain, with the rest looked up from reference TRBV5-1 and TRBJ2-1, is KAGVTQTPRYLIKTRGQQVTLSCSPISGHRSVSWYQQTPGQGLQFLFEYFSETQRNKGNFPGRFSGRQFSNSRSEMNVSTLELGDSALYLCASSLGPGQSSNEQFFGPGTRLTVL.

This chain links TRBV29-1 with TRBJ1-1; the match to TRBD1 covers 9 bases. CDR1 is SQVTM, CDR2 ANQGSEA, per germline. Losses at the gene ends were 6 bases for V and 4 bases for J; bases not matched to a gene: 6. This CDR3 has 13 residues. This CDR3 reads CSVVGQGSTEAFF. The CDR3 nucleotides read TGCAGCGTCGTGGGACAGGGCTCCACTGAAGCTTTCTTT.

The chain is built from TRBV18 and TRBJ1-1; no firm D call. The CDR3 totals 13 residues. V lost 2 bases and J lost 7, with 11 bases in between. CDR1 and CDR2 from the germline V gene are KGHSH and LQKENI. The chain's CDR3 is CASSPTLTDEAFF. The CDR3 DNA is TGTGCCAGCTCACCAACATTAACCGATGAAGCTTTCTTT.